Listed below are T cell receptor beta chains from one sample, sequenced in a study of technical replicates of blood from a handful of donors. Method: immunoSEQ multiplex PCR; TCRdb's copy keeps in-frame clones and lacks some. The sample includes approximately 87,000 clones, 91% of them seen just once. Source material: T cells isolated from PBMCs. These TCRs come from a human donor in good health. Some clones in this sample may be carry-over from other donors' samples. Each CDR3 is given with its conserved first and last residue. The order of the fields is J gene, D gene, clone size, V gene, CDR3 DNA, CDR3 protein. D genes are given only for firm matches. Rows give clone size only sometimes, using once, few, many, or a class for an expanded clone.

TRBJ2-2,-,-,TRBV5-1,TGCGCCAGCAGCTTGGTCGGGAGGAACACCGGGGAGCTGTTTTTT,CASSLVGRNTGELFF
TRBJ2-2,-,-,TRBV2,TGTGCCAGCGCCTGGACTATTTCGACCGGGGAGCTGTTTTTT,CASAWTISTGELFF
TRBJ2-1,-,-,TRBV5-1,TGCGCCAGCAGCAGGGAGTATGGGAATGAGCAGTTCTTC,CASSREYGNEQFF
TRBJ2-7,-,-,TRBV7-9,TGTGCCAGCAGCTTAGAGGCGGGCCACTCCTACGAGCAGTACTTC,CASSLEAGHSYEQYF
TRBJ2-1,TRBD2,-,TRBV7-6,TGTGCCAGCAGCATGCTAGCGGTTGGCTCCTACAATGAGCAGTTCTTC,CASSMLAVGSYNEQFF
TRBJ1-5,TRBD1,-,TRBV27,TGTGCCAGCAGTTTCGACAGGGGGAATCAGCCCCAGCATTTT,CASSFDRGNQPQHF
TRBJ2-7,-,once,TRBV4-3,TGCGCCAGCAGCCATCTCAGGGGAAGCTCCTACGAGCAGTACTTC,CASSHLRGSSYEQYF
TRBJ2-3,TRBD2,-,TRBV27,TGTGCCAGCAGTTCTGGGACTAGCGGGAGTATGGTAACAGATACGCAGTATTTT,CASSSGTSGSMVTDTQYF
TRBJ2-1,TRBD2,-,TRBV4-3,TGCGCCAGCAGCCAAGATACTTCGGGACTAGCCGCCTACAATGAGCAGTTCTTC,CASSQDTSGLAAYNEQFF
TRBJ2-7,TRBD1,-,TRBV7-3,TGTGCCACAAGGGACAGGGGGCTCTACGAGCAGTACTTC,CATRDRGLYEQYF
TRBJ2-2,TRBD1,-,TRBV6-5,TGTGCCAGCAGTTACGGGACAGGGAGGGTCGGGGAGCTGTTTTTT,CASSYGTGRVGELFF
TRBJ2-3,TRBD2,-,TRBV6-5,TGTGCCAGCAGTTACCTGGCGGGAGACACAGATACGCAGTATTTT,CASSYLAGDTDTQYF
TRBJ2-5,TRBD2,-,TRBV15,TGTGCCACCAGCCCTAGGCTAGCGGGAGGAGAGACCCAGTACTTC,CATSPRLAGGETQYF
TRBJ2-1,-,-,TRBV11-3,TGTGCCAGCAGCTTAGATTCGGGATCCCCCCACAATGAGCAGTTCTTC,CASSLDSGSPHNEQFF